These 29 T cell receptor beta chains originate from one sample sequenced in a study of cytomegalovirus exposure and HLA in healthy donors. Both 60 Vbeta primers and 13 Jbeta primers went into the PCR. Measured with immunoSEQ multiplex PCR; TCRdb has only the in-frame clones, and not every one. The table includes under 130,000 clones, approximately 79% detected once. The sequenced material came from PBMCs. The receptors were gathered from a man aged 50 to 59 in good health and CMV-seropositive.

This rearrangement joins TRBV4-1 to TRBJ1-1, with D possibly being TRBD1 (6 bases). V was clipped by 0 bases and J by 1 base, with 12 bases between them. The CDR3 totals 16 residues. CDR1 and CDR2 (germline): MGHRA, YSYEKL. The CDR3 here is CASSQDRQGKNTEAFF. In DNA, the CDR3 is TGCGCCAGCAGCCAAGATAGGCAGGGGAAGAACACTGAAGCTTTCTTT.

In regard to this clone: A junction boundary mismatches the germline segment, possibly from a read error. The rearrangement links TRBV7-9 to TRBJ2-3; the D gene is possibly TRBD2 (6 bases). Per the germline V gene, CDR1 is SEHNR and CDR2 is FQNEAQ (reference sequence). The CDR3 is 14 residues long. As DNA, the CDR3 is TGTGCCAGCAGCCTAGCGTCTAGCACAGATACGCAGTATTTT. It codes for CASSLASSTDTQYF.

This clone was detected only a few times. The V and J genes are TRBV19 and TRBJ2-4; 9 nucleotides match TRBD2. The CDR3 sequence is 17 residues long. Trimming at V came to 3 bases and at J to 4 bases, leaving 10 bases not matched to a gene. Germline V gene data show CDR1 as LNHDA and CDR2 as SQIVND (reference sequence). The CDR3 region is CASSINSPAGGKNIQYF. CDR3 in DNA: TGTGCCAGTAGTATTAATAGCCCAGCGGGAGGAAAAAACATTCAGTACTTC. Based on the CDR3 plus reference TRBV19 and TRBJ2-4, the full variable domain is DGGITQSPKYLFRKEGQNVTLSCEQNLNHDAMYWYRQDPGQGLRLIYYSQIVNDFQKGDIAEGYSVSREKKESFPLTVTSAQKNPTAFYLCASSINSPAGGKNIQYFGAGTRLSVL.

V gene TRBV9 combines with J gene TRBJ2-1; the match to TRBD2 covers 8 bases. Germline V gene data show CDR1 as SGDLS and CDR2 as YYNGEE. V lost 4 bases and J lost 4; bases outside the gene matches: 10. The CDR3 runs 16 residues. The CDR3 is CASSPAGTSSYNEQFF. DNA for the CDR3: TGTGCCAGCAGCCCCGCCGGGACTAGTTCTTACAATGAGCAGTTCTTC.

CDR3 amino acids: CASREQGSSYNEQFF. CDR3 in DNA: TGTGCCAGCAGGGAGCAGGGTAGCTCCTACAATGAGCAGTTCTTC. The chain uses TRBV6-1 and TRBJ2-1; TRBD1 is a possible D gene (5 bases). This CDR3 region has 15 residues. The V gene lost 6 bases and the J gene lost 0 bases, with 12 bases spanning the gap. Germline CDR1 and CDR2: MNHNS and SASEGT.

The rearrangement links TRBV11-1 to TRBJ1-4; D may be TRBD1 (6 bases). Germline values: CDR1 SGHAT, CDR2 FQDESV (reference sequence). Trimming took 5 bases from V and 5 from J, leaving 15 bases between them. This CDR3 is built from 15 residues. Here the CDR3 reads CASSARTVENEKLFF. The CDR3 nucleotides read TGTGCCAGCAGCGCCCGGACAGTAGAGAATGAAAAACTGTTTTTT.

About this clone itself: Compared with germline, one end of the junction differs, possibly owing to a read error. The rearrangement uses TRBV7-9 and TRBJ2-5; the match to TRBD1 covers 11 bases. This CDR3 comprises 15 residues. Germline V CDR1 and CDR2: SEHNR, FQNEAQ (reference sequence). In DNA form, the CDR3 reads TGTTCCAGCAGCGAGGACAGGGGGCACCAAGAGACCCAGTACTTC. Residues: CSSSEDRGHQETQYF.

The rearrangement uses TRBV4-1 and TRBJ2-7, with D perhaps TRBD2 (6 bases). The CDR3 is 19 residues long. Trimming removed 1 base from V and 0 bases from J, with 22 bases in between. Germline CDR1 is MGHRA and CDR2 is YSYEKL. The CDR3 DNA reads TGCGCCAGCAGCCAAGCCCACGCCGGGGGAGCGGGCCGCTCCTACGAGCAGTACTTC. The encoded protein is CASSQAHAGGAGRSYEQYF.

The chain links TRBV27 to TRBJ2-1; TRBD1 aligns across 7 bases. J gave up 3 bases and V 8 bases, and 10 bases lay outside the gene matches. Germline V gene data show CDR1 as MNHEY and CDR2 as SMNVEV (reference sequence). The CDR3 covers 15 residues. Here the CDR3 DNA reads TGTGCCAGCCTTCCTTTTGGACAGGACTACAATGAGCAGTTCTTC. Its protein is CASLPFGQDYNEQFF.

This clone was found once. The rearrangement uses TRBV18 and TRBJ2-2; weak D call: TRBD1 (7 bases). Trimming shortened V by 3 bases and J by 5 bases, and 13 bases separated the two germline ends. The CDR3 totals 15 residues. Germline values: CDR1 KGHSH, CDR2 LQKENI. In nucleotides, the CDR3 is TGTGCCAGCTCACCGCGGAGGGGGCGGACCGGGGAGCTGTTTTTT. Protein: CASSPRRGRTGELFF.

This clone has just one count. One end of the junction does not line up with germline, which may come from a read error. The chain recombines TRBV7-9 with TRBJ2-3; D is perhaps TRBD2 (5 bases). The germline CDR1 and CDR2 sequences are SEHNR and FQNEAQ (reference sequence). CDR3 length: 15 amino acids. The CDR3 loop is CSSSLDSRVTDTQYF. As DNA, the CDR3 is TGTTCCAGCAGCTTAGATTCGAGGGTCACAGATACGCAGTATTTT.

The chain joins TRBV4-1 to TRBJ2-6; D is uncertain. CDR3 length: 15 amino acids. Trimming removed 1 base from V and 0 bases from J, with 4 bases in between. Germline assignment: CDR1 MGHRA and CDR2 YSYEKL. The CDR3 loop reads CASSQASSGANVLTF. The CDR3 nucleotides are TGCGCCAGCAGCCAAGCCTCCTCTGGGGCCAACGTCCTGACTTTC.

This CDR3 reads CASSLGTARRDTQYF. CDR3 sequence (DNA): TGTGCCAGCTCACTAGGGACAGCCCGGCGTGATACGCAGTATTTT. This chain connects TRBV18 to TRBJ2-3; 7 bases agree with TRBD1. The junction had 10 bases not matched to a gene; V was cut back by 4 bases and J by 6 bases. Per the germline V gene, CDR1 is KGHSH and CDR2 is LQKENI. This CDR3 is built from 15 residues.

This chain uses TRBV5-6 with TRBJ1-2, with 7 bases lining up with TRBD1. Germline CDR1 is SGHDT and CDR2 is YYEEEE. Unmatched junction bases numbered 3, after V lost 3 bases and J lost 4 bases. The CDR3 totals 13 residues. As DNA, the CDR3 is TGTGCCAGCAGCTCGGACAGGATCTATGGCTACACCTTC. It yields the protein CASSSDRIYGYTF. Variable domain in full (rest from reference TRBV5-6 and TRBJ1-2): DAGVTQSPTHLIKTRGQQVTLRCSPKSGHDTVSWYQQALGQGPQFIFQYYEEEERQRGNFPDRFSGHQFPNYSSELNVNALLLGDSALYLCASSSDRIYGYTFGSGTRLTVV.

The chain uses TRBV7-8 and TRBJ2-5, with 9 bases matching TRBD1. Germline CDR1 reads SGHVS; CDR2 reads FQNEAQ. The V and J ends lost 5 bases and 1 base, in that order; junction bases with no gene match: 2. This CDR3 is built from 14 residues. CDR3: CASSVTGGQETQYF. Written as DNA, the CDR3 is TGTGCCAGCAGCGTGACAGGGGGCCAAGAGACCCAGTACTTC.

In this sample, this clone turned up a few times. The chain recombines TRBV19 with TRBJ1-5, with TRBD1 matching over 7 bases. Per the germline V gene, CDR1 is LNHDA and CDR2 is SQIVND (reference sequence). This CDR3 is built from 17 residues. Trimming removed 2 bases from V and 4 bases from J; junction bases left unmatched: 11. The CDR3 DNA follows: TGTGCCAGTAGTATATCTTCTGGGGGGACAGTAAATCAGCCCCAGCATTTT. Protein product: CASSISSGGTVNQPQHF.

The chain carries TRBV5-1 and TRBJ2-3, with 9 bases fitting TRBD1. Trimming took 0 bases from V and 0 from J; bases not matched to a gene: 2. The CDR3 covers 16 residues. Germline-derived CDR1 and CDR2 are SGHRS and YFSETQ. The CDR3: CASSLVTGGSTDTQYF. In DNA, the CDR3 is TGCGCCAGCAGCTTGGTTACAGGGGGCAGCACAGATACGCAGTATTTT.

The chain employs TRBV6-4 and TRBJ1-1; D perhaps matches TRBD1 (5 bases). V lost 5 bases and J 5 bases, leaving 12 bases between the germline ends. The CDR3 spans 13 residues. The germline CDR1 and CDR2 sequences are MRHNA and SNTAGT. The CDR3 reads CASSSGLGTEAFF. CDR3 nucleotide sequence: TGTGCCAGCAGTTCAGGGCTAGGGACTGAAGCTTTCTTT.

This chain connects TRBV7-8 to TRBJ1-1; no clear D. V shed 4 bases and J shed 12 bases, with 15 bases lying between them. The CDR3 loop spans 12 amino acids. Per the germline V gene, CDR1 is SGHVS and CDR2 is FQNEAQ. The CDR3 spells CASSSGLDQSFF. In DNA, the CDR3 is TGTGCCAGCAGCTCCGGACTAGACCAGTCTTTCTTT.

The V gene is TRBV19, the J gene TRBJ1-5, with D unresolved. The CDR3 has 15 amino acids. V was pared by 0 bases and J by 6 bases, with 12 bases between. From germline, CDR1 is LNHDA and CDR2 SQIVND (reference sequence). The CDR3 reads CASSIEGGSGQPQHF. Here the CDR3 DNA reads TGTGCCAGTAGTATAGAAGGAGGGTCAGGTCAGCCCCAGCATTTT.

CDR3 loop: CASSFSYQPQHF. CDR3 DNA: TGTGCCAGCAGTTTCTCGTATCAGCCCCAGCATTTT. The chain has TRBV28 and TRBJ1-5, with unresolved D. The CDR3 is 12 amino acids. V was cut by 3 bases and J by 5 bases, with 5 bases left in between. Germline CDR1 MDHEN, CDR2 SYDVKM.

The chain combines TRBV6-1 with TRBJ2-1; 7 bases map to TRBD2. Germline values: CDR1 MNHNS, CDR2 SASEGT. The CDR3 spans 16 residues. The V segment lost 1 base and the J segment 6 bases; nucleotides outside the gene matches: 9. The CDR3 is CASSEVGGSLLNEQFF. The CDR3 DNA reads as TGTGCCAGCAGTGAAGTCGGCGGGAGCCTCCTCAATGAGCAGTTCTTC.

CDR3 nucleotides: TGTGCCAGCAGCGAAAGGAGCGTAGTTCGGGATGAGCAGTTCTTC. It is translated as CASSERSVVRDEQFF. The chain couples TRBV7-9 to TRBJ2-1, with D unresolved. Germline V lookup: CDR1 SEHNR, CDR2 FQNEAQ (reference sequence). V lost 5 bases to trimming and J lost 8 bases, with 19 bases between them. The CDR3 extends over 15 amino acids.

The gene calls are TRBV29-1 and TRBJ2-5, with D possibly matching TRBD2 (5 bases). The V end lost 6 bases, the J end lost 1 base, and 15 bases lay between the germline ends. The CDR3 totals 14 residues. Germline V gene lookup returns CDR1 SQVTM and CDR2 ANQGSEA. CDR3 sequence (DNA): TGCAGCGTCTCGGGAATCCCGGGCCAAGAGACCCAGTACTTC. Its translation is CSVSGIPGQETQYF.

The DNA for the CDR3 is TGTGCCAGCAGCTTGGACAGGGATAATTCACCCCTCCACTTT. Its protein product is CASSLDRDNSPLHF. The chain is built from TRBV5-4 and TRBJ1-6, with a tentative D call TRBD1 (6 bases). CDR3 length: 14 amino acids. CDR1 and CDR2 (germline): SGHNT, YYREEE (reference sequence). Trimming took 0 bases from V and 5 from J, leaving 6 bases between them.

CDR3 sequence (DNA): TGTGCCAGCAGTTCGTCCCGCACTATGGCCCAGTACTTC. It specifies CASSSSRTMAQYF. The chain links TRBV6-1 to TRBJ2-5; D remains ambiguous. The germline V gene has CDR1 MNHNS and CDR2 SASEGT. This CDR3 has 13 amino acids. Deletions cut 5 bases from V and 9 bases from J, with 16 bases between.

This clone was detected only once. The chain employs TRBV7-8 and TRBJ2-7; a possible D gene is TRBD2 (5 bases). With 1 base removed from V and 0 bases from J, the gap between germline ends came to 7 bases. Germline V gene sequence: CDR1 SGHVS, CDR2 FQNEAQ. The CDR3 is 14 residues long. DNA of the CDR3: TGTGCCAGCAGCTTAGGAGGGTACTCCTACGAGCAGTACTTC. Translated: CASSLGGYSYEQYF.

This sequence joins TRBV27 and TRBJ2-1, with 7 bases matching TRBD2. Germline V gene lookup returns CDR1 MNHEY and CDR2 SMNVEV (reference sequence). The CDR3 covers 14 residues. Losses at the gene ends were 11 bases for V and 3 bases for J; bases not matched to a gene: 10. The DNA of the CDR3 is TGTGCCGCCGGGGGGAGGCCAATCTACAATGAGCAGTTCTTC. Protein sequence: CAAGGRPIYNEQFF.

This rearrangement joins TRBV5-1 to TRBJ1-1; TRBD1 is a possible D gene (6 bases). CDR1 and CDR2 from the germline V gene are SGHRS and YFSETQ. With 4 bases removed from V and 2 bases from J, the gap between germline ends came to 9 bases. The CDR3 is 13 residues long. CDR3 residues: CASSRTDNTEAFF. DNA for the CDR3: TGCGCCAGCAGCCGGACAGATAACACTGAAGCTTTCTTT.